A single sample gave rise to the 9 T cell receptor beta chains below, sequenced in a study of T cell responses to AZD1222 COVID-19 vaccine. Measured with immunoSEQ multiplex PCR; TCRdb has only the in-frame clones, and not every one. The sample records some 100,000 clones, 75% to 95% being singletons. Sample: peripheral blood, taken on day 0 of AZD1222 vaccination. These receptors were collected from an adult in good health.

This sequence joins TRBV10-3 and TRBJ1-4, with 12 nucleotides matching TRBD1. The CDR3 spans 16 residues. The V gene end was trimmed by 6 bases and the J gene end by 7 bases; junction bases not matched to a gene: 9. From germline, CDR1 is ENHRY and CDR2 SYGVKD. The CDR3 spells CAISRDRGRSSEKLFF. In nucleotides, the CDR3 is TGTGCCATCAGCCGGGACAGGGGGCGATCGAGTGAAAAACTGTTTTTT.

The V gene is TRBV4-1, the J gene TRBJ1-1; 7 nucleotides agree with TRBD1. Trimming at V came to 2 bases and at J to 1 base, leaving 10 bases not matched to a gene. CDR1 and CDR2 from the germline V gene are MGHRA and YSYEKL. The CDR3 is 17 residues long. CDR3 coding DNA: TGCGCCAGCAGCCAAATGGCAGGGGGAGAGGCGAACACTGAAGCTTTCTTT. This sequence encodes CASSQMAGGEANTEAFF.

This chain links TRBV15 with TRBJ1-2; D is unclear. The CDR3 runs to 15 residues. V shed 0 bases and J shed 6 bases, with 14 bases lying between them. Germline CDR1 LNHNV, CDR2 YYDKDF (reference sequence). CDR3 loop: CATSRDHSSTDGYTF. The CDR3 nucleotides are TGTGCCACCAGCAGAGATCATAGCTCTACGGATGGCTACACCTTC.

The chain uses TRBV5-5 and TRBJ1-1; D is uncertain. This CDR3 is built from 14 residues. The V gene lost 1 base and the J gene lost 1 base, with 8 bases spanning the gap. CDR1 and CDR2 from the germline V gene are SGHKS and YYEKEE (reference sequence). The CDR3 region has the DNA TGTGCCAGCAGCTTGACCAGGAGGAACACTGAAGCTTTCTTT. Protein: CASSLTRRNTEAFF. Looking up the rest from reference TRBV5-5 and TRBJ1-1 gives the full variable domain: DAGVTQSPTHLIKTRGQQVTLRCSPISGHKSVSWYQQVLGQGPQFIFQYYEKEERGRGNFPDRFSARQFPNYSSELNVNALLLGDSALYLCASSLTRRNTEAFFGQGTRLTVV.

This clone was picked up one time. This sequence joins TRBV15 and TRBJ1-5; maybe TRBD1 (5 bases). The CDR3 is 15 residues long. Germline V lookup: CDR1 LNHNV, CDR2 YYDKDF (reference sequence). V gave up 0 bases and J gave up 6 bases, with 12 bases separating them. The CDR3 DNA reads as TGTGCCACCAGCAGAGAACCGGGGGGAAGTCAGCCCCAGCATTTT. Protein: CATSREPGGSQPQHF.

The rearrangement links TRBV28 to TRBJ2-7; D remains ambiguous. Germline lookup yields CDR1 MDHEN and CDR2 SYDVKM. The germline V and J ends were trimmed by 5 bases and 1 base, with 9 bases remaining between them. The CDR3 extends over 13 amino acids. The CDR3 reads CASSLFPSYEQYF. The CDR3 DNA follows: TGTGCCAGCAGTCTTTTCCCGTCCTACGAGCAGTACTTC.

This chain links TRBV2 with TRBJ2-7, with D tentatively TRBD1 (5 bases). The germline V gene has CDR1 SNHLY and CDR2 FYNNEI. This CDR3 contains 13 residues. Between the trimmed V and J ends, which lost 5 bases and 3 bases, there was a span of 11 bases. The CDR3 here is CASSIGQNYEQYF. The CDR3 region has the DNA TGTGCCAGCAGTATCGGACAAAACTACGAGCAGTACTTC.

V usage is TRBV14 and J usage is TRBJ2-7; 7 nucleotides align to TRBD1. The CDR3 totals 14 residues. CDR1 and CDR2 (germline): SGHDN, FVKESK. V lost 3 bases and J lost 0; bases outside the gene matches: 2. The CDR3, as DNA: TGTGCCAGCAGCCACGGGACAGCCTCCTACGAGCAGTACTTC. This translates into CASSHGTASYEQYF.

The rearrangement uses TRBV7-3 and TRBJ2-2, with 9 bases identical to TRBD2. The CDR3 totals 14 residues. V shed 8 bases and J 3 bases; nucleotides not matched to a gene: 4. The germline V gene encodes CDR1 SGHTA and CDR2 FQGTGA. CDR3 region: CASRAGGDTGELFF. CDR3 coding DNA: TGTGCCAGCCGAGCGGGGGGCGACACCGGGGAGCTGTTTTTT.